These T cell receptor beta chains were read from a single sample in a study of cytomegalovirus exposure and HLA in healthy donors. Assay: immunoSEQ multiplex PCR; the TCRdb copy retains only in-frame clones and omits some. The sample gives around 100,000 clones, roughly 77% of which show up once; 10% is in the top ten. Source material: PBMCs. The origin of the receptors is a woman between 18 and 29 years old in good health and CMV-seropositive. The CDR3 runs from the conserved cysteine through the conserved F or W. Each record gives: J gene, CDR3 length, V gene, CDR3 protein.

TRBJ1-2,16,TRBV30,CAWSPFSGGSFYGYTF
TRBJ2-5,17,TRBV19,CASKSQGLAGGPETQYF
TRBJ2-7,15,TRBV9,CASSLLGGTPYEQYF
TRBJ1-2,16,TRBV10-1,CASRPFPDRDGSGYTF
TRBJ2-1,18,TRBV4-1,CASSQEVRVGGAYNEQFF
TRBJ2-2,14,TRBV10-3,CAMTSGSNTGELFF
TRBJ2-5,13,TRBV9,CASSRGGSGIQYF
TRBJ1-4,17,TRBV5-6,CASSRDRELRAREKLFF
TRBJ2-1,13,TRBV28,CASSLNRGREQFF
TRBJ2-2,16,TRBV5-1,CASSLGTVWSTGELFF
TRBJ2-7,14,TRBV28,CASSAGTNLNEQYF
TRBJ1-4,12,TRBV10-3,CAISESGKKLFF
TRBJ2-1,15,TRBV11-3,CASSPSGTGKDEQFF
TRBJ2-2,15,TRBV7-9,CASSLTASGEGELFF
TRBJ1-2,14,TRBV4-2,CASSQGRTGTGYTF
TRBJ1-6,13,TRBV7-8,CASSPGGNSPLHF
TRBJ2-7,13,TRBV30,CAWSLAGEGEQYF
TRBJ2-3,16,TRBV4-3,CASSQDGGGITDTQYF
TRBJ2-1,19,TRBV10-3,CATKRTSGGAASSYNEQFF
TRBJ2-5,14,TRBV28,CASAGVAVQETQYF
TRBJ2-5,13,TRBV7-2,CASTIDRGETQYF
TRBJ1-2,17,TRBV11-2,CASSLWTGSSLNYGYTF
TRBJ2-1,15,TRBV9,CASSEAGGPENEQFF
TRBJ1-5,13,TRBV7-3,CASSLGEYQPQHF
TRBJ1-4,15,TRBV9,CASSVGGGRNEKLFF
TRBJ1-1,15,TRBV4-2,CASSQEDTKNTEAFF
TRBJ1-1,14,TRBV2,CASSNREMDTEAFF
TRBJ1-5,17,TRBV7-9,CASSLGRVGQGGQPQHF
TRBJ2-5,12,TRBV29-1,CSVGQPQETQYF
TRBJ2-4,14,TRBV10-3,CAIADGPQKNIQYF
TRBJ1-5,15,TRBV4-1,CASSPKQGGNQPQHF
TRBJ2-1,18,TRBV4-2,CASSQMVPTIDVGNEQFF
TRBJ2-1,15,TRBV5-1,CASSRDRVSYNEQFF
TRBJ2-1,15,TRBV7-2,CASSLGVGPYNEQFF
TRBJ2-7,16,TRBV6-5,CASSYRAGDRGYEQYF
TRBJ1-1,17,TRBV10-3,CAISESGPGGAGTEAFF
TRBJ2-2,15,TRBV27,CASSSFSGVTGELFF
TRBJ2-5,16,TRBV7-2,CASSQTTGGRKETQYF
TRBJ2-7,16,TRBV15,CATSSRTGQGAYEQYF
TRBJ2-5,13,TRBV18,CASSPTGEETQYF
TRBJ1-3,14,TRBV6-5,CASSLLAAGNTIYF
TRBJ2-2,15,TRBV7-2,CATSTGLQNTGELFF
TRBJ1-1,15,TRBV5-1,CASSLGSTGGTEAFF
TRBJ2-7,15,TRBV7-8,CASSPTSGRRYEQYF
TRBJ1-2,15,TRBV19,CASSIRGHQGDGYTF
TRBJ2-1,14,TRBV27,CASNREGRGNEQFF
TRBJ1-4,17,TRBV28,CASSFPTDRDRGGALFF
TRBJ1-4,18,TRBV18,CASSPGDGGNWRNEKLFF
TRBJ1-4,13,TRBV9,CASSVLQGSELFF
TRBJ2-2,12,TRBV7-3,CASSISGGELFF
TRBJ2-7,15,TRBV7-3,CASSFGVGEGYEQYF
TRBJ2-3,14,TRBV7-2,CASSVQLSTDTQYF
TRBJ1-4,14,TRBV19,CASSTTGVDEKLFF
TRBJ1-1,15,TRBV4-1,CASSPAAAEDTEAFF
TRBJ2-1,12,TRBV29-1,CSVPWQVNEQFF